This TCR beta chain was captured by sequencing in a study of T cells in Graves' hyperthyroidism and ophthalmopathy. Remarks on this clonotype: Its antigen is unidentified. Since a much larger clone is just one base distant, this may be a read error.

Per germline, CDR1 SGHRS and CDR2 YFSETQ. The CDR3 runs 15 residues. Trimming stripped 1 base from V and 2 bases from J, with 12 bases between. The investigators amplified TCR beta CDR3 regions from RNA transcripts. With the HTBI primer set, the TCR CDR3 went through a first round of RT-PCR. TCRdb re-derived calls from the multiplex PCR reads in MiXCR, one entry per CDR3 protein. This sample has about 420,000 distinct CDR3 sequences; less than 20% occur once, and the top ten carry 12% to 15%. Broader study findings: Stable hyperthyroidism was separated from ophthalmopathy by a model based on 13 V-J features.

This chain links TRBV5-1 with TRBJ2-5; unclear D gene. The specimen was blood. The source is a woman under 30 with Graves' hyperthyroidism. The CDR3 spells CASSLTPRLQETQYF. The CDR3, as DNA: TGCGCCAGCAGCTTGACACCCAGGTTACAAGAGACCCAGTACTTC.